Below, one TCR beta chain is given with its context. The CDR3 runs to 13 residues. Trimming removed 1 base from V and 5 bases from J, with 8 bases in between. These data originate in a study of blood T cell repertoires in COVID-19. Study context: From the United States, Italy and Spain came samples of acute and convalescent COVID-19. Nucleic acid was either cDNA or gDNA, and it came from T cells, B-cell-depleted T cells, or PBMCs.

In the original workflow: Researchers report that nucleated cell counts were estimated from reference gene primer amplification. Sequenced by immunoSEQ multiplex PCR; TCRdb stores in-frame clones only, minus some. That table gives V, J and clone size, and the DNA gave D and trimming. The sample has fewer than 200,000 clones, around 85% seen once. Material for sequencing was peripheral blood. The TCR originated in a human donor with acute or convalescent COVID-19. The donor label of this sample is uncertain. The chain combines TRBV12-3 or TRBV12-4 with TRBJ1-2; no clear D gene. As DNA, the CDR3 is TGTGCCAGCAGTTTAGGGCAGAATTATGGCTACACCTTC. Translated, it gives CASSLGQNYGYTF.